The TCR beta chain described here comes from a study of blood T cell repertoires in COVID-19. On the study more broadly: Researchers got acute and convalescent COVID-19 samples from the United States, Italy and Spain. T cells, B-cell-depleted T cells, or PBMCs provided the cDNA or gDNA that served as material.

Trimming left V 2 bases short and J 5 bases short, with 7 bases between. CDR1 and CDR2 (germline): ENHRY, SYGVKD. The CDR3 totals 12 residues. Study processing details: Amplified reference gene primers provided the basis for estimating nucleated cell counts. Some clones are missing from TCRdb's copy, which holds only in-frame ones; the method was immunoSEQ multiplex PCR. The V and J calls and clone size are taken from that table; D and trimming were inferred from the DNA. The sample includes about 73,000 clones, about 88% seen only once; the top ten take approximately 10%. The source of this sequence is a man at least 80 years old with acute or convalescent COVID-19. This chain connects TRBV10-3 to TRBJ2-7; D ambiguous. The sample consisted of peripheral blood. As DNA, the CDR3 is TGTGCCATCAGTGAGGAACACAACGAGCAGTACTTC. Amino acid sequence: CAISEEHNEQYF.